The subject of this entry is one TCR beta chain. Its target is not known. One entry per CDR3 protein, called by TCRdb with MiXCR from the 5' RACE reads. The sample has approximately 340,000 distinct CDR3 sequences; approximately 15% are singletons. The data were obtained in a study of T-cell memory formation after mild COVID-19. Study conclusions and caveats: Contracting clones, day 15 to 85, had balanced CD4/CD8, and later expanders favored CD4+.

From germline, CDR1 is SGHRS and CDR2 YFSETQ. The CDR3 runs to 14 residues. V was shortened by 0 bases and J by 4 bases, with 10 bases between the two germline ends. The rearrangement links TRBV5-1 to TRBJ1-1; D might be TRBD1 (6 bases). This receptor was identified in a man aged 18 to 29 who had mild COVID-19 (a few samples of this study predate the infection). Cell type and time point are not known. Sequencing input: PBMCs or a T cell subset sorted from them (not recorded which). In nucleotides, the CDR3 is TGCGCCAGCAGCTTGGGTGGGGGCCGCACTGAAGCTTTCTTT. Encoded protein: CASSLGGGRTEAFF.